This T cell receptor beta chain is drawn from a study of OX40 agonist ivuxolimab in advanced cancers. After removal of 5 bases from V and 4 bases from J, the junction contained 11 bases not matched to a gene. This CDR3 has 16 amino acids. Germline CDR1 and CDR2: SGHTA and FQGTGA. Produced via immunoSEQ multiplex PCR; TCRdb's table is partial and in-frame only. The sample consists of approximately 81,000 clones, 81% of them appearing once. The sequences come from CD4+ or CD8+ T cells sorted from blood, collected in a trial of the OX40 agonist ivuxolimab. The origin of this receptor is an adult with an advanced solid tumor such as melanoma, head and neck, liver or kidney cancer. The V call is TRBV7-3, the J call TRBJ2-5, with 9 bases lining up with TRBD1. The CDR3 bases are TGTGCCAGCAGCCAGGGGACAGGGCAAGGGGTAGAGACCCAGTACTTC. Translating gives CASSQGTGQGVETQYF.